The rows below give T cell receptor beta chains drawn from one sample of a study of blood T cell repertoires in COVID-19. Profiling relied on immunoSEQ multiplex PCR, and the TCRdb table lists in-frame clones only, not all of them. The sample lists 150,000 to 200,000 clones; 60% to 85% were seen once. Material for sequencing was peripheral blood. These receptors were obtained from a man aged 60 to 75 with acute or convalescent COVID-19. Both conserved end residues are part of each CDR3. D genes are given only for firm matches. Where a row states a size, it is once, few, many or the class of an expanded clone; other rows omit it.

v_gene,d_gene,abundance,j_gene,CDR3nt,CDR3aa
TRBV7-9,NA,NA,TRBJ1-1,TGTGCCAGCAGCTACATGAACACTGAAGCTTTCTTT,CASSYMNTEAFF
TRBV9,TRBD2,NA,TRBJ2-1,TGTGCCAGCAGCCCCACTAGCGGGGGGGGGTACAATGAGCAGTTCTTC,CASSPTSGGGYNEQFF
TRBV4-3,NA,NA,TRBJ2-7,TGCGCCAGCAGCCACCAAGAAGGAGTTCACGAGCAGTACTTC,CASSHQEGVHEQYF
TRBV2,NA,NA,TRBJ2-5,TGTGCCAGCAGTGGGGAGCAAGAGACCCAGTACTTC,CASSGEQETQYF
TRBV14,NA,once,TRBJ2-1,TGTGCCAGCAGCCAAGCTACAGGTTCCTACAATGAGCAGTTCTTC,CASSQATGSYNEQFF
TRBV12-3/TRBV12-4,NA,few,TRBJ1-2,TGTGCCAGCAGTTTAATGAACAGCCATGGCTACACCTTC,CASSLMNSHGYTF
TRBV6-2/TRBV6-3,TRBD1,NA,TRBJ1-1,TGTGCCAGCAGTTACTCGATTCCCGGGACAGGGGGCTCTGAAGCTTTCTTT,CASSYSIPGTGGSEAFF
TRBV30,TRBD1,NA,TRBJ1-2,TGTGCCGGAGGGAGATCAGGGGGCTATGGCTACACCTTC,CAGGRSGGYGYTF
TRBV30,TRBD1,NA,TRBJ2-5,TGTGCCTGGAGTGTACCCGGGACAGGGGTGACAGAGACCCAGTACTTC,CAWSVPGTGVTETQYF
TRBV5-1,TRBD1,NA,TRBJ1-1,TGCGCCAGCAGGGAGGGGGCGGACACTGAAGCTTTCTTT,CASREGADTEAFF
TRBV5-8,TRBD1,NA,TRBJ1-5,TGTGCCAGCAGCTTGGCAGGGGGCGGCAATCAGCCCCAGCATTTT,CASSLAGGGNQPQHF
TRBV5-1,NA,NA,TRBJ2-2,TGCGCCAGCAGCTTAGGACAGCTACCCGGACTGAACACCGGGGAGCTGTTTTTT,CASSLGQLPGLNTGELFF
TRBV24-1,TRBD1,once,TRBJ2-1,TGTGCCACCAGTGCTGGGACAGGAAAATTAGCTGCCTACAATGAGCAGTTCTTC,CATSAGTGKLAAYNEQFF
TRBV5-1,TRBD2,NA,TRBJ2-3,TGCGCCAGCAGCTCGAATCCCTTAGCGGGGGGGCGGGATACGCAGTATTTT,CASSSNPLAGGRDTQYF
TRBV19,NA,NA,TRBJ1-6,TGTGCCAGTAGTATCCAGGGGAGCTCCTATAATTCACCCCTCCACTTT,CASSIQGSSYNSPLHF
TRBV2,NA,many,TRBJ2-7,TGTGCCAGCAGTGACAGGACAGCCACCTACGAGCAGTACTTC,CASSDRTATYEQYF
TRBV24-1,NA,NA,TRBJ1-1,TGTGCCACCAGTGATCAGGGACTACAGAACACTGAAGCTTTCTTT,CATSDQGLQNTEAFF
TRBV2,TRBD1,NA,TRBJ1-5,TGTGCCAGCAGTGATCGGCCAGGGGGTGATCAGCCCCAGCATTTT,CASSDRPGGDQPQHF
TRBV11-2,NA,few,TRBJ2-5,TGTGCCAGCAGCCAACTACTAGTGAACCAAGAGACCCAGTACTTC,CASSQLLVNQETQYF
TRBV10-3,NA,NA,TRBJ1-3,TGTGCCATCAGTGAGTCTACAGCTGGAAACACCATATATTTT,CAISESTAGNTIYF
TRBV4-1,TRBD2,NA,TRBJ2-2,TGCGCCAGCAGCCAAGTCCTAGCGGGGGCGAACACCGGGGAGCTGTTTTTT,CASSQVLAGANTGELFF
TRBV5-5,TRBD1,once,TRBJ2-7,TGTGCCAGCAGCACCGGGACAGGGTCCCTCGAGCAGTACTTC,CASSTGTGSLEQYF
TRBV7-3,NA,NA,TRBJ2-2,TGTGCCAGCAGCTTATTACAAACGAACACCGGGGAGCTGTTTTTT,CASSLLQTNTGELFF
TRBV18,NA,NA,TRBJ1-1,TGTGCCAGCTCACCCGGGAACTTGAACACTGAAGCTTTCTTT,CASSPGNLNTEAFF
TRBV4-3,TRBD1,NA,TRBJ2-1,TGCGCCAGCAGCCGAGACAGACTTCAGGGGGCCGGTGAGCAGTTCTTC,CASSRDRLQGAGEQFF
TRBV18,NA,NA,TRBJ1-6,TGTGCCAGCTCACCTCAACAGTATAATTCACCCCTCCACTTT,CASSPQQYNSPLHF
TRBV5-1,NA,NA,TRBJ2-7,TGCGCCAGCAGCTCTGCTGGGGCCCACGAGCAGTACTTC,CASSSAGAHEQYF
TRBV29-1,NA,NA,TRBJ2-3,TGCAGCGTTGGCGGGTCAGACTACACAGATACGCAGTATTTT,CSVGGSDYTDTQYF
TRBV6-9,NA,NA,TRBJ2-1,TGTGCCAGCAGTTATCCGGCTAGCTGGAGCTCCTACAATGAGCAGTTCTTC,CASSYPASWSSYNEQFF
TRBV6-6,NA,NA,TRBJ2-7,TGTGCCAGCAGTTACTCTGGGGGCCACGAGCAGTACTTC,CASSYSGGHEQYF
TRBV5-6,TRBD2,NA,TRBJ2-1,TGTGCCAGCAGCTTGGTTCGGACTAGCGGGGGGGCAGATGAGCAGTTCTTC,CASSLVRTSGGADEQFF
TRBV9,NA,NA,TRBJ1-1,TGTGCCAGCAGCGTAGACGGGGGGAACACTGAAGCTTTCTTT,CASSVDGGNTEAFF
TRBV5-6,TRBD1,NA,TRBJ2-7,TGTGCCAGCAGCTTCGGACAGGGGGCGGACGAGCAGTACTTC,CASSFGQGADEQYF
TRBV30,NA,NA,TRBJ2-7,TGTGCCTGGAACCCCTCCGGGGGATCTCCCTACGAGCAGTACTTC,CAWNPSGGSPYEQYF
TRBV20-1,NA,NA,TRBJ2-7,TGCAGTGCCAGTCGTCCGGGACACGGCGTGGAGCAGTACTTC,CSASRPGHGVEQYF